Described below is a single T cell receptor beta chain sequence and its context. Antigen unknown. PCR used 60 Vbeta primers and 13 Jbeta primers. Only in-frame clones appear in the TCRdb table, and some are missing; sequencing was by immunoSEQ multiplex PCR. The sample holds about 160,000 clones; about 71% are singletons and the top ten take 2.5% to 3%. CDR3 length: 16 residues. V lost 2 bases, J lost 2 bases, and 4 bases stayed unmatched. Germline CDR1 SGHTA, CDR2 FQGTGA. The data originate from a study of cytomegalovirus exposure and HLA in healthy donors. Findings and limits, study-wide: The authors excluded some V segments, including TRBV6-2 and TRBV6-3, as indistinguishable. Per a prior analysis, the majority of TCR beta V segments were productive roughly 87% or roughly 30% of the time.

This TCR derives from a woman aged 25 to 39 in good health and CMV-seronegative. The genes are TRBV7-3 and TRBJ2-3; 10 bases map to TRBD2. What was sequenced was PBMCs. The CDR3 nucleotides are TGTGCCAGCAGCTTAGCTAGCGGGGGAAACACAGATACGCAGTATTTT. Translated, it gives CASSLASGGNTDTQYF.